This is a list of T cell receptor beta chains from one sample in a study of vaccination and CD4 T cells after COVID-19. These receptors' targets are unknown. Using its own MiXCR run on the PCR reads, TCRdb lists one record per CDR3 protein. Here the sample spans thousands of distinct CDR3 sequences, 76% being singletons. Sequenced: CD4+ T cells from blood, cultured in vitro. These receptors all come from a human donor who had recovered from COVID-19. Both conserved end residues are part of each CDR3.

v_gene	j_gene	len	CDR3aa
TRBV7-2	TRBJ2-7	13	CASSTHGDVQQYF
TRBV10-3	TRBJ2-7	16	CAISESRSDGDREQYF
TRBV7-2	TRBJ1-2	15	CASSLGTSRRRGYTF
TRBV27	TRBJ1-2	17	CASSLSGPLRGYYGYTF
TRBV6-1	TRBJ1-2	13	CASRIQGANGYTF
TRBV7-9	TRBJ2-1	14	CASSAPGLYNEQFF
TRBV2	TRBJ2-2	13	CASSGQGHGELFF
TRBV6-1	TRBJ2-1	14	CASSQTAWGSEQFF
TRBV7-2	TRBJ1-5	14	CASSFGRPNQPQHF
TRBV19	TRBJ1-5	14	CASLPLYSNQPQHF
TRBV18	TRBJ2-5	12	CASSPEAETQYF
TRBV20-1	TRBJ1-6	13	CSASQGGNSPLHF
TRBV15	TRBJ2-2	17	CATSRDLGHSNTGELFF
TRBV7-4	TRBJ1-2	15	CASSLGLGRGPGYTF
TRBV15	TRBJ1-4	15	CATSSHRGFNEKLFF
TRBV6-2/TRBV6-3	TRBJ1-5	14	CASSPAGGYQPQHF
TRBV11-3	TRBJ1-3	13	CASSSGNGNTIYF
TRBV7-8	TRBJ1-1	16	CASSLVRVNGFTEAFF
TRBV6-2/TRBV6-3	TRBJ2-3	13	CASSYLSGGPLYF
TRBV6-2/TRBV6-3	TRBJ1-6	16	CASSKNRGRSTSPLHF
TRBV20-1	TRBJ1-6	15	CSARVQGSDNSPLHF
TRBV6-2/TRBV6-3	TRBJ1-5	13	CASGQLRDQPQHF
TRBV6-2/TRBV6-3	TRBJ2-3	14	CASSYSQLIDTQYF
TRBV12-3/TRBV12-4	TRBJ2-5	14	CASSSNRGSETQYF
TRBV30	TRBJ1-2	12	CAWGRDLTGYTF
TRBV15	TRBJ1-3	14	CATSRGRDGNTIYF
TRBV20-1	TRBJ1-5	12	CSASGPNQPQHF
TRBV6-1	TRBJ1-2	13	CASSVRGIYGYTF
TRBV7-9	TRBJ1-2	16	CASSSTLTGVGRGYTF
TRBV20-1	TRBJ2-4	12	CSARVGSDIQYF
TRBV7-9	TRBJ2-5	12	CASSVLSGTQYF
TRBV24-1	TRBJ2-5	14	CATSDRGEGETQYF
TRBV7-8	TRBJ1-2	15	CASSILPEGDYGYTF
TRBV5-1	TRBJ2-1	15	CASSLDGQLYNEQFF
TRBV20-1	TRBJ1-6	17	CSARVHRGLTYNSPLHF
TRBV20-1	TRBJ2-5	16	CSARIPGSSVRETQYF
TRBV29-1	TRBJ2-6	14	CSVDDSSGANVLTF
TRBV20-1	TRBJ2-7	12	CSARIFRDEQYF
TRBV7-3	TRBJ2-3	14	CASSPSGRTDTQYF
TRBV20-1	TRBJ2-7	12	CSARAWRGEQYF
TRBV7-9	TRBJ1-1	13	CASSSNLNTEAFF
TRBV7-9	TRBJ2-7	14	CASSSTSGSYEQYF
TRBV27	TRBJ1-5	13	CASSLFAGQPQHF
TRBV29-1	TRBJ2-5	11	CSARTQETQYF
TRBV15	TRBJ1-3	15	CATSRVGSFGNTIYF
TRBV20-1	TRBJ1-5	14	CSASDLNSNQPQHF
TRBV19	TRBJ1-1	13	CASSQGILTEAFF
TRBV6-5	TRBJ1-1	15	CASSYRLDGNTEAFF
TRBV4-1	TRBJ1-2	18	CASSQVTGDRRLNYGYTF
TRBV2	TRBJ1-5	14	CASSELGAPQPQHF
TRBV11-3	TRBJ2-7	16	CASSPFGRGFSYEQYF
TRBV7-9	TRBJ1-4	15	CASSLTGRPNEKLFF
TRBV6-5	TRBJ2-1	14	CASSYGISYNEQFF
TRBV6-1	TRBJ2-7	18	CASSVTWLAGGEGDEQYF
TRBV5-4	TRBJ2-7	15	CASRLGLAGDYEQYF